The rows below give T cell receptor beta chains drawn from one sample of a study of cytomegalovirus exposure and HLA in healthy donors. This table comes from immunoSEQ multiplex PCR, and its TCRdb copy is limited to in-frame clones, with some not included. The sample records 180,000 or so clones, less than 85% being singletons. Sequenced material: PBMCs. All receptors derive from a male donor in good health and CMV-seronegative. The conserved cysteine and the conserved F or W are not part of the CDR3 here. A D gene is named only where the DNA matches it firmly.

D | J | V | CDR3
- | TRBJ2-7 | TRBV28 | ASTDRKSNEQY
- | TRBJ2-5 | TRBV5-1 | ASSSPGLQETQY
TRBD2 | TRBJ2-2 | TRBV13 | ASSPRSGLAVVGELF
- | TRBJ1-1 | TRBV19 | ASSISRGYTEAF
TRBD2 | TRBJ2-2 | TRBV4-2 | ASSQQRGDTGELF
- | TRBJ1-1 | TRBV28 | ASSTFGTPNTEAF
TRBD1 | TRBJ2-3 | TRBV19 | ASSSDRRNTDTQY
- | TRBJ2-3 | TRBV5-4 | ASSFGGGGADTQY
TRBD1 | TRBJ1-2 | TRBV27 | ASSTRTGTASGYT
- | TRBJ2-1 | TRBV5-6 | ASSLRGLGNEQF
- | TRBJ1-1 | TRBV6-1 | ASSVPLTGNTEAF
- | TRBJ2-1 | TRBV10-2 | ASSAGGYNEQF
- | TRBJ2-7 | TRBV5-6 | ASSFPGRNPYEQY
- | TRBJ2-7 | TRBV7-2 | ASSPQRTPTYEQY
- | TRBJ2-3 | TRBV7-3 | ASSLGSGKRSTDTQY
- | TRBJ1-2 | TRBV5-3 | ARSFRYYT
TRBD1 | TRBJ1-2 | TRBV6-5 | ASSYSRGGQGDGYT
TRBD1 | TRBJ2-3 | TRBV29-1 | STRQGVPDTQY
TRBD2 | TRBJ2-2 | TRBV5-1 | ASSFVTSGRLNTGELF
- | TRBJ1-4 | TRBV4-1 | ASSQGGGSPAF
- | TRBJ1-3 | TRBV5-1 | ASSAEGLTGNTIY
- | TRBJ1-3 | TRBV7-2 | ASSLEDSHSGNTIY
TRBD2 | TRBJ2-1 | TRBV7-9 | ASYPSGADEQF
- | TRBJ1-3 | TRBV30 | AWSAANSGNTIY
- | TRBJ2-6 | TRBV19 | ASSTLTGSGANVLT
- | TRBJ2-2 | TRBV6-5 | ASRPQGPGELF
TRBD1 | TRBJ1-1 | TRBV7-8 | ASRHSGGSTEAF
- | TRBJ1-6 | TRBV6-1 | ASTRAGVDSPLH
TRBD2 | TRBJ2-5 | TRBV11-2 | ASSPSGRNSY
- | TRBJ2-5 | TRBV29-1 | SVDQLGETQY
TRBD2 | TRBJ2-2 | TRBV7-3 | ASSPHPGGNTGELF
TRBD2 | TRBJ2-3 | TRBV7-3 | ASSQMGGTSGTDTQY
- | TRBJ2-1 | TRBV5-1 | ASSFGTGLGEEQF
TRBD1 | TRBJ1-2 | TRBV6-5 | ASSYSDRVGGYT
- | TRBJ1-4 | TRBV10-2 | ASKGGANEKLF
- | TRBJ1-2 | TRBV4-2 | ASSGGGYGYT
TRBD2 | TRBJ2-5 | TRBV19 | ASSDLSGSGETQY
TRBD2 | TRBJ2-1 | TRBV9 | ASSGTSGLSGDEQF
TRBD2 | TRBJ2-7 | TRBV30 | AWSHTIAGLASNEQY
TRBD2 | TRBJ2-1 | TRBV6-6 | ASREGLADVNEQF
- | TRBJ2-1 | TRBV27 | ASSLYNEQF
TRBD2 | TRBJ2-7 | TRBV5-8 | ASSLSSGSYEQY
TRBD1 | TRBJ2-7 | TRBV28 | ASRDRYEQY